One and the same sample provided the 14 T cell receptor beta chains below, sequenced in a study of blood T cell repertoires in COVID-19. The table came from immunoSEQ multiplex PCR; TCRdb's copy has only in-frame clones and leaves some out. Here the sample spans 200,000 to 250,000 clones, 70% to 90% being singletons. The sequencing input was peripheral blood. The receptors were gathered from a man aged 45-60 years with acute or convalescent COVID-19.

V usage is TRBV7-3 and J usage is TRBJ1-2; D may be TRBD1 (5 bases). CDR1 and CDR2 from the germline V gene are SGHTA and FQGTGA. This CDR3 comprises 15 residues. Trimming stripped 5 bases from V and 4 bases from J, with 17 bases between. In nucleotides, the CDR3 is TGTGCCAGCAGCCTGGGACTCAAAGGTCCCTATGGCTACACCTTC. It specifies CASSLGLKGPYGYTF.

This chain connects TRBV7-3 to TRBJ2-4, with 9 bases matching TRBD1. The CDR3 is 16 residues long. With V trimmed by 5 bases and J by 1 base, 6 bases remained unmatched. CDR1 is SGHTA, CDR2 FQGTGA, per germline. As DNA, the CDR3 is TGTGCCAGCAGCCACGGGGGACAGGGTGCCAAAAACATTCAGTACTTC. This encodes CASSHGGQGAKNIQYF.

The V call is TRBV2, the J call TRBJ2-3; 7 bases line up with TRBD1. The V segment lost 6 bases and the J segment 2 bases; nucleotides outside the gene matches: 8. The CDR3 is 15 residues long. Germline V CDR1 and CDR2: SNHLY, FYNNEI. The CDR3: CASSSWDSPTDTQYF. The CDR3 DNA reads TGTGCCAGCAGCTCCTGGGACAGCCCCACAGATACGCAGTATTTT.

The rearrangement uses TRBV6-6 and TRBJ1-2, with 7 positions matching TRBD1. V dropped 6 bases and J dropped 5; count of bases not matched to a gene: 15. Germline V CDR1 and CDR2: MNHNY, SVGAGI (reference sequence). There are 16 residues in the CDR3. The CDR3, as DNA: TGTGCCAGCAGCCGATCGAGGGATGACAGGGTGTATGGCTACACCTTC. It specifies CASSRSRDDRVYGYTF.

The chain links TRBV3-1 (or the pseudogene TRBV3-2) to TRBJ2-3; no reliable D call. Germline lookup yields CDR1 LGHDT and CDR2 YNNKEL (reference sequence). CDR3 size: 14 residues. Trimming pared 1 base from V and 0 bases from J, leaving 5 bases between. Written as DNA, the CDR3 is TGTGCCAGCAGCCAAGTGTCTAGCACAGATACGCAGTATTTT. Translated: CASSQVSSTDTQYF.

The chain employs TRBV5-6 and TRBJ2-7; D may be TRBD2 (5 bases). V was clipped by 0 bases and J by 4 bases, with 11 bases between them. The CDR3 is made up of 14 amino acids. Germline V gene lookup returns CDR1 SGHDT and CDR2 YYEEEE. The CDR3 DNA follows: TGTGCCAGCAGCTTGGGAGCTAGCAGATACGAGCAGTACTTC. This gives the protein CASSLGASRYEQYF. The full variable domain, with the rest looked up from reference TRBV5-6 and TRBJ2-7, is DAGVTQSPTHLIKTRGQQVTLRCSPKSGHDTVSWYQQALGQGPQFIFQYYEEEERQRGNFPDRFSGHQFPNYSSELNVNALLLGDSALYLCASSLGASRYEQYFGPGTRLTVT.

As DNA, the CDR3 is TGTGCCAGCAGCCCCAGGAGGAATTCACCCCTCCACTTT. This sequence encodes CASSPRRNSPLHF. The V gene is TRBV12-3 or TRBV12-4, the J gene TRBJ1-6, with D hard to call. The ends were cut back, 6 bases at V and 7 bases at J, with 10 bases in the middle. The length of the CDR3 is 13 residues.

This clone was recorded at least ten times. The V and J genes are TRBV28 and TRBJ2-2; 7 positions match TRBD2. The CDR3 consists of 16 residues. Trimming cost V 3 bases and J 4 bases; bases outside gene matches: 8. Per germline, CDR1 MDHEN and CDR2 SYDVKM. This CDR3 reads CASSFRLAVGTGELFF. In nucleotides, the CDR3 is TGTGCCAGCAGTTTCAGGCTAGCGGTAGGCACCGGGGAGCTGTTTTTT. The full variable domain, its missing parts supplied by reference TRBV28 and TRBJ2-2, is DVKVTQSSRYLVKRTGEKVFLECVQDMDHENMFWYRQDPGLGLRLIYFSYDVKMKEKGDIPEGYSVSREKKERFSLILESASTNQTSMYLCASSFRLAVGTGELFFGEGSRLTVL.

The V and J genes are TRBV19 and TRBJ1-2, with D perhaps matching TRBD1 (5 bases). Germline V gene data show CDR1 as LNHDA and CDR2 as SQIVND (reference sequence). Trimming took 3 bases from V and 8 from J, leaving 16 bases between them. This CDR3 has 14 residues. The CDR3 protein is CASSIWTTMEGYTF. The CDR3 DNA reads TGTGCCAGTAGTATTTGGACAACCATGGAGGGCTACACCTTC.

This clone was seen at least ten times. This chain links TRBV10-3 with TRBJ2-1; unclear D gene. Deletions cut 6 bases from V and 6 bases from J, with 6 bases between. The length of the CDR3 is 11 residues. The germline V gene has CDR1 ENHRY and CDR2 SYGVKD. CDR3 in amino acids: CAISNSNEQFF. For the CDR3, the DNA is TGTGCCATCAGCAATAGCAATGAGCAGTTCTTC.

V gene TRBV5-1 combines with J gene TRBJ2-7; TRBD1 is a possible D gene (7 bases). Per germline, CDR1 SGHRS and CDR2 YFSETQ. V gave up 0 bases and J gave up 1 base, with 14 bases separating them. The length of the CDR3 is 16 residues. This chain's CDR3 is CASSLVPRDSSYEQYF. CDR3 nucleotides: TGCGCCAGCAGCTTGGTTCCGCGGGACAGTTCCTACGAGCAGTACTTC.

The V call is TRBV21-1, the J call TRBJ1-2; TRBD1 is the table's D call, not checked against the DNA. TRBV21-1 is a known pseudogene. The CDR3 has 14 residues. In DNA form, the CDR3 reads TGTGCCAGCAGCAAATTTCAGGGGCTCAATGGCTACACCTTC. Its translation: CASSKFQGLNGYTF.

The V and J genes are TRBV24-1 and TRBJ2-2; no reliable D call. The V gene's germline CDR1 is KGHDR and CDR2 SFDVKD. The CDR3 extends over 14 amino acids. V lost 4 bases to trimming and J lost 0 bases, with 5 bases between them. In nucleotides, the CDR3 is TGTGCCACCAGTGACAGGACGAACACCGGGGAGCTGTTTTTT. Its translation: CATSDRTNTGELFF.

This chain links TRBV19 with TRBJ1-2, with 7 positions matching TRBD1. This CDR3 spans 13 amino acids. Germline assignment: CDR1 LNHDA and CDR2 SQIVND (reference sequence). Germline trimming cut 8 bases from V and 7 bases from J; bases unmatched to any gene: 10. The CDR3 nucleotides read TGTGCCAGTCGGACCGGGACAGCGAGTGGCTACACCTTC. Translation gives CASRTGTASGYTF. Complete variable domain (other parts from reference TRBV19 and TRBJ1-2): DGGITQSPKYLFRKEGQNVTLSCEQNLNHDAMYWYRQDPGQGLRLIYYSQIVNDFQKGDIAEGYSVSREKKESFPLTVTSAQKNPTAFYLCASRTGTASGYTFGSGTRLTVV.